This TCR beta chain originates from a study of T cell changes during pregnancy in multiple sclerosis. The CDR3 is 14 residues long. CDR1 and CDR2 (germline): MNHNS, SASEGT. After removal of 5 bases from V and 4 bases from J, the junction contained 1 base not matched to a gene. Profiling relied on immunoSEQ multiplex PCR, and the TCRdb table lists in-frame clones only, not all of them. The sample records fewer than 90,000 clones, roughly 94% being singletons. The chain joins TRBV6-1 to TRBJ2-1; 11 positions agree with TRBD2. The TCR sequence derives from a female donor in good health, enrolled as a control in a pregnancy study. The starting material was peripheral blood, obtained after pregnancy. CDR3 nucleotides: TGTGCCAGCAGTTTAGCGGGAGGGTACAATGAGCAGTTCTTC. Its protein is CASSLAGGYNEQFF.